The entry below gives a single T cell receptor beta chain sequence along with its context. Its antigen is unknown. This entry is derived from a study of cytomegalovirus exposure and HLA in healthy donors. The PCR used 60 Vbeta and 13 Jbeta primers. Sequenced by immunoSEQ multiplex PCR; TCRdb stores in-frame clones only, minus some. This sample lists around 140,000 clones; its ten largest clones have 1.6%. Regarding the study as a whole: Association of a missense DCLRE1C variant with TCR beta V- and J-gene trimming was reported in a later analysis.

The germline V gene encodes CDR1 SGHRS and CDR2 YFSETQ. The trim removed 0 bases at V and 4 bases at J, leaving 5 bases unmatched. The CDR3 is made up of 15 amino acids. The sequenced sample was PBMCs. The chain employs TRBV5-1 and TRBJ1-2; the match to TRBD1 covers 8 bases. The source is a woman in her forties or fifties in good health and CMV-seronegative. CDR3 residues: CASSLAVGQAYGYTF. CDR3 in DNA: TGCGCCAGCAGCTTGGCCGTGGGACAGGCCTATGGCTACACCTTC.